This T cell receptor beta chain was identified in a study of blood T cell repertoires in COVID-19. The overall study: Collection of acute and convalescent COVID-19 samples took place in the United States, Italy and Spain. Nucleic acid was either cDNA or gDNA, and it came from T cells, B-cell-depleted T cells, or PBMCs.

As handled by the study authors: Scientists estimated how many nucleated cells there were by amplifying reference gene primers. TCRdb keeps only in-frame clones here, not all; method: immunoSEQ multiplex PCR. Clonal size and the V and J genes are those of that table, whereas D and trimming came from the DNA. Of roughly 130,000 clones listed, 80% to 85% are singletons. CDR1 LGHDT and CDR2 YNNKEL come from the germline V gene (reference sequence). Trimming removed 5 bases from V and 6 bases from J, with 8 bases in between. This CDR3 region has 12 residues. This clonotype was obtained from a woman under 40 who had recovered from COVID-19. This chain connects TRBV3-1 (or the pseudogene TRBV3-2) to TRBJ1-5, with unresolved D. The sample consisted of peripheral blood. The CDR3 loop is CASSEGVQPQHF. For the CDR3, the DNA is TGTGCCAGCAGCGAGGGAGTTCAGCCCCAGCATTTT.